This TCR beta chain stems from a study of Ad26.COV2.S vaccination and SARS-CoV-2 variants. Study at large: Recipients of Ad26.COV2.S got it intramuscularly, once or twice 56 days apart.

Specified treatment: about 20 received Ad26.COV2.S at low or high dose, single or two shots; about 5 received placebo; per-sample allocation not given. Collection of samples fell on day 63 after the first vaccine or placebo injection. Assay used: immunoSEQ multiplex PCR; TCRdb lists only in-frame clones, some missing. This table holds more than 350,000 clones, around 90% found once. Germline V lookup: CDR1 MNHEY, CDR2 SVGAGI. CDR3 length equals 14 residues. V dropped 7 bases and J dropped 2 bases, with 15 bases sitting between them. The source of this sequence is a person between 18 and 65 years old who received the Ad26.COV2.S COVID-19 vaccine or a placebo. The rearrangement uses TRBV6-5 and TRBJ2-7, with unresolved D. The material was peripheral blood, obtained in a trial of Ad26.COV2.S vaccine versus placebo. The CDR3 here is CASTEGQRTYEQYF. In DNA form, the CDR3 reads TGTGCCAGCACCGAAGGGCAGAGGACCTACGAGCAGTACTTC.